Listed below are T cell receptor beta chains from one sample, sequenced in a study of vaccination and CD4 T cells after COVID-19. Their specific antigens are unknown. TCRdb fed the PCR reads into MiXCR, producing one record per CDR3 protein. The sample carries about 11,000 distinct CDR3 sequences, 22% recorded once. This specimen was CD4+ T cells from blood, cultured in vitro, taken after SARS-CoV-2 vaccination. These receptors all stem from a human donor who had recovered from COVID-19. Both conserved end residues are part of each CDR3. Not every row has a clone size; where given, it reads once, few, many or a size class.

TRBV28	-	TRBJ2-4	CASSSPNGGDIQYF
TRBV10-1	-	TRBJ2-1	CASSKQGSSYNEQFF
TRBV6-2/TRBV6-3	few	TRBJ2-1	CASRITSGNEQFF
TRBV4-3	few	TRBJ2-7	CASSQDTDYSYEQYF
TRBV6-5	-	TRBJ1-1	CASSYALYKGMNTEAFF
TRBV6-2/TRBV6-3	-	TRBJ2-7	CASSYPSSGRAF
TRBV18	-	TRBJ1-3	CASSPGLNSGNTIYF
TRBV29-1	-	TRBJ1-1	CSVEKQMNTEAFF
TRBV12-3/TRBV12-4	-	TRBJ1-2	CASKTPSNYGYTF
TRBV28	few	TRBJ1-2	CASSRTAYGYTF
TRBV7-8	medium-sized	TRBJ2-7	CASSLAVISGRLSRHEQYF
TRBV19	-	TRBJ1-2	CASSARSTNYGYTF
TRBV5-1	-	TRBJ2-3	CASSPGLAGGRPDTQYF
TRBV6-1	medium-sized	TRBJ1-2	CASSEDSFYGYTF
TRBV20-1	medium-sized	TRBJ1-1	CSASYPTGLGPSNTEAFF
TRBV28	-	TRBJ1-6	CASSLGGASNSPLHF
TRBV7-9	-	TRBJ1-2	CASSLPGDRDDYGYTF
TRBV20-1	medium-sized	TRBJ2-5	CSVVGGRGGETQYF
TRBV7-2	few	TRBJ1-5	CASSLGPLSPQHF
TRBV11-3	-	TRBJ2-3	CASSLMSGNTQYF
TRBV10-3	few	TRBJ1-1	CAISETEVMNTEAFF
TRBV2	few	TRBJ1-2	CASSDSGTGEYGYTF
TRBV6-2/TRBV6-3	-	TRBJ1-1	CASSRDGREKAFF
TRBV7-2	-	TRBJ1-1	CASSQVAVRAEAFF
TRBV6-2/TRBV6-3	few	TRBJ2-3	CASRITGGPTDTQYF
TRBV7-2	medium-sized	TRBJ1-2	CASSLAFGGYTF
TRBV20-1	-	TRBJ2-1	CSASHLGHSSYNEQFF
TRBV5-1	-	TRBJ1-1	CASSQGGIAEAFF